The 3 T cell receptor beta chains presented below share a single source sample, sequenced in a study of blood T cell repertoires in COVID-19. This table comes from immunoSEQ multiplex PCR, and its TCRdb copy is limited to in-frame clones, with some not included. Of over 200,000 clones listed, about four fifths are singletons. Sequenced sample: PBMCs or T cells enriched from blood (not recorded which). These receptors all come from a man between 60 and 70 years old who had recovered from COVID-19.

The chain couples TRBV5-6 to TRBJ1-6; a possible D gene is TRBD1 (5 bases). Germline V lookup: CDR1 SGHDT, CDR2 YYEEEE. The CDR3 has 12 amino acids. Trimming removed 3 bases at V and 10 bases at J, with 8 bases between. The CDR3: CASSSGNSPLHF. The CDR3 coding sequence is TGTGCCAGCAGCTCAGGGAACTCACCCCTCCACTTT.

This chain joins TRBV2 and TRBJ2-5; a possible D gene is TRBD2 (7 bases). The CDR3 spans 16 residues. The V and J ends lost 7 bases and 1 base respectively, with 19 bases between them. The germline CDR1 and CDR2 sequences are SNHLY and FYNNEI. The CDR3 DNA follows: TGTGCCAGCAACAAGGCGGGCGGGGGCATCCAAGAGACCCAGTACTTC. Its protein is CASNKAGGGIQETQYF.

This CDR3 reads CSASPGSTDTQYF. The CDR3 nucleotides read TGCAGTGCTAGTCCCGGTAGCACAGATACGCAGTATTTT. The chain combines TRBV20-1 with TRBJ2-3, with no clear D. CDR3 length equals 13 residues. Germline CDR1 is DFQATT and CDR2 is SNEGSKA (reference sequence). V lost 3 bases and J 0 bases, leaving 7 bases between the germline ends.